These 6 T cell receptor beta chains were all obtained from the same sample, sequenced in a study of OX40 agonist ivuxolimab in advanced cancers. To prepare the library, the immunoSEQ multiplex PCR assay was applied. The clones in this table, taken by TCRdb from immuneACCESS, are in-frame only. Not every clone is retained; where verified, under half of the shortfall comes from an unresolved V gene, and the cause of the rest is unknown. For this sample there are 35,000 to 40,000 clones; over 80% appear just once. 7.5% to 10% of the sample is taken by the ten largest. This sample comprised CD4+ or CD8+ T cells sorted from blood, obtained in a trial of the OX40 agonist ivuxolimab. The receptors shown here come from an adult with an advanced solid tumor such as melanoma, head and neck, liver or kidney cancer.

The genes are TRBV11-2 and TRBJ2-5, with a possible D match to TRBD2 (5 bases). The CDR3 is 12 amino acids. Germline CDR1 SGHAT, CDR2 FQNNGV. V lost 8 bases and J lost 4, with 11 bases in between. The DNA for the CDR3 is TGTGCCAGCCGGGGATGGGGAGAGACCCAGTACTTC. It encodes CASRGWGETQYF.

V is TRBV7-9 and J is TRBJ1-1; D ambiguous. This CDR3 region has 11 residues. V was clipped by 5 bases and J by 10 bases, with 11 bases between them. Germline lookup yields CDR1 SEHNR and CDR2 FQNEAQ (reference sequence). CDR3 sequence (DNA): TGTGCCAGCAGCATCGGCCCCGGAGCTTTCTTT. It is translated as CASSIGPGAFF.

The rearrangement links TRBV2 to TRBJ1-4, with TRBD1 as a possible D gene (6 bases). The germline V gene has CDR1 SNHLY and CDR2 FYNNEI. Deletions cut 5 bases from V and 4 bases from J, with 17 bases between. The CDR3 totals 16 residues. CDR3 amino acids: CASSIPTGLGNEKLFF. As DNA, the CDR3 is TGTGCCAGCAGTATCCCTACAGGGCTTGGTAATGAAAAACTGTTTTTT.

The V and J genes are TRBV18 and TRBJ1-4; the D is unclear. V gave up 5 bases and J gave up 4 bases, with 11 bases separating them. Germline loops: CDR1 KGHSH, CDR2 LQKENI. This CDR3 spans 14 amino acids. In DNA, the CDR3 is TGTGCCAGCTCAGTCGGGAGTTATAATGAAAAACTGTTTTTT. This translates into CASSVGSYNEKLFF.

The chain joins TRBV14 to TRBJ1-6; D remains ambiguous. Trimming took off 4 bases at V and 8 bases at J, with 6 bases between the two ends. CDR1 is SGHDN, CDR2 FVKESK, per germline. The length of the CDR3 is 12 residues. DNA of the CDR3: TGTGCCAGCAGCCCGGGCTATTCACCCCTCCACTTT. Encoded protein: CASSPGYSPLHF.

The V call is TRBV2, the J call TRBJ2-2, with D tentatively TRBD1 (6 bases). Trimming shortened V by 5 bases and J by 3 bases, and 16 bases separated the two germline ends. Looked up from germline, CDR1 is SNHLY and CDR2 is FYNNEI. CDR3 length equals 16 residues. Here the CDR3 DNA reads TGTGCCAGCAGTTGGGGGCTGAGGATCGACACCGGGGAGCTGTTTTTT. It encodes CASSWGLRIDTGELFF. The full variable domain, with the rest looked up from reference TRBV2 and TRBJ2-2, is EPEVTQTPSHQVTQMGQEVILRCVPISNHLYFYWYRQILGQKVEFLVSFYNNEISEKSEIFDDQFSVERPDGSNFTLKIRSTKLEDSAMYFCASSWGLRIDTGELFFGEGSRLTVL.